These 10 T cell receptor beta chains came from one sample sequenced in a study of blood T cell repertoires in COVID-19. Generated by immunoSEQ multiplex PCR, the TCRdb table keeps only in-frame clones and is missing some. The data contain over 150,000 clones, roughly 89% of them singletons. The specimen was peripheral blood. The receptor set was obtained from a woman in her 70s with COVID-19, enrolled during active disease.

The table lists this clone with a count of one. The genes are TRBV11-2 and TRBJ1-5, with D perhaps TRBD1 (6 bases). This CDR3 spans 15 amino acids. Germline CDR1 is SGHAT and CDR2 is FQNNGV. Trimming pared 1 base from V and 6 bases from J, leaving 13 bases between. The CDR3 spells CASSLGAGDIQPQHF. CDR3 in DNA: TGTGCCAGCAGCTTAGGGGCAGGGGACATTCAGCCCCAGCATTTT. Filled out from reference TRBV11-2 and TRBJ1-5, the complete variable domain reads EAGVAQSPRYKIIEKRQSVAFWCNPISGHATLYWYQQILGQGPKLLIQFQNNGVVDDSQLPKDRFSAERLKGVDSTLKIQPAKLEDSAVYLCASSLGAGDIQPQHFGDGTRLSIL.

The J gene is TRBJ1-2, the V gene TRBV3-1 (or the pseudogene TRBV3-2), with D maybe TRBD1 (5 bases). This CDR3 has 14 residues. Trimming took off 4 bases at V and 2 bases at J, with 11 bases between the two ends. Germline CDR1 is LGHDT and CDR2 is YNNKEL (reference sequence). The CDR3 region is CASSPATGNYGYTF. The CDR3 DNA reads TGTGCCAGCAGCCCGGCTACAGGAAACTATGGCTACACCTTC.

This chain joins TRBV2 and TRBJ2-1; 7 positions agree with TRBD2. After removal of 6 bases from V and 1 base from J, the junction contained 3 bases not matched to a gene. Germline lookup yields CDR1 SNHLY and CDR2 FYNNEI. The length of the CDR3 is 14 residues. The CDR3 DNA reads as TGTGCCAGCAGCCAACTAGCGTCCTACAATGAGCAGTTCTTC. It yields the protein CASSQLASYNEQFF. Full variable domain (missing parts from reference TRBV2 and TRBJ2-1): EPEVTQTPSHQVTQMGQEVILRCVPISNHLYFYWYRQILGQKVEFLVSFYNNEISEKSEIFDDQFSVERPDGSNFTLKIRSTKLEDSAMYFCASSQLASYNEQFFGPGTRLTVL.

The CDR3 reads CAWRDTKTNQPQHF. The CDR3 coding sequence is TGTGCCTGGAGAGACACAAAAACAAATCAGCCCCAGCATTTT. V usage is TRBV30 and J usage is TRBJ1-5; D gene ambiguous. Trimming took off 3 bases at V and 4 bases at J, with 13 bases between the two ends. The germline V gene has CDR1 GTSNPN and CDR2 SVGIG (reference sequence). This CDR3 spans 14 amino acids. Based on the CDR3 plus reference TRBV30 and TRBJ1-5, the full variable domain is SQTIHQWPATLVQPVGSPLSLECTVEGTSNPNLYWYRQAAGRGLQLLFYSVGIGQISSEVPQNLSASRPQDRQFILSSKKLLLSDSGFYLCAWRDTKTNQPQHFGDGTRLSIL.

The DNA of the CDR3 is TGTGCCAGCAGTGACCCCGGGACAAAGACTGGCTACACCTTC. Amino acids: CASSDPGTKTGYTF. The chain recombines TRBV25-1 with TRBJ1-2; D is perhaps TRBD1 (6 bases). Germline CDR1 is MGHDK and CDR2 is SYGVNS. V lost 3 bases and J lost 7, with 15 bases in between. The CDR3 is 14 residues long.

V usage is TRBV9 and J usage is TRBJ1-4; no reliable D call. This CDR3 spans 17 amino acids. The ends were cut back, 2 bases at V and 3 bases at J, with 17 bases in the middle. From germline, CDR1 is SGDLS and CDR2 YYNGEE. DNA for the CDR3: TGTGCCAGCAGCGTTAGCTCCCAGTTGCGGGCTAATGAAAAACTGTTTTTT. This codes for CASSVSSQLRANEKLFF.

The V call is TRBV7-2, the J call TRBJ2-2; D possibly corresponds to TRBD1 (5 bases). CDR1 is SGHTA and CDR2 is FQGNSA in the germline V gene. CDR3 length equals 16 residues. V was pared by 5 bases and J by 1 base, with 14 bases between. The CDR3 bases are TGTGCCAGCAGCACTCAGGGTGTGAGGAACACCGGGGAGCTGTTTTTT. It codes for CASSTQGVRNTGELFF.

The chain carries TRBV5-1 and TRBJ2-2; 11 bases fit TRBD2. Unmatched junction bases numbered 7, after V lost 3 bases and J lost 3 bases. The CDR3 consists of 17 residues. The germline V gene has CDR1 SGHRS and CDR2 YFSETQ. CDR3 protein: CASSSGTSGGYTGELFF. In DNA, the CDR3 is TGCGCCAGCAGCTCGGGAACTAGCGGGGGATACACCGGGGAGCTGTTTTTT.

The V call is TRBV5-1, the J call TRBJ1-1; 7 bases match TRBD1. CDR1 and CDR2 from the germline V gene are SGHRS and YFSETQ. V lost 5 bases, J lost 1 base, and 5 bases stayed unmatched. The CDR3 is made up of 14 amino acids. This CDR3 is CASSSQGGNTEAFF. In DNA form, the CDR3 reads TGCGCCAGCAGTTCCCAGGGGGGGAACACTGAAGCTTTCTTT.

The chain uses TRBV5-1 and TRBJ2-7; 7 nucleotides align to TRBD1. V shed 5 bases and J 4 bases; nucleotides not matched to a gene: 9. Germline V gives CDR1 SGHRS, CDR2 YFSETQ. There are 14 residues in the CDR3. CDR3 residues: CASSWANRGYEQYF. CDR3 in DNA: TGCGCCAGCAGTTGGGCCAACAGGGGTTACGAGCAGTACTTC.